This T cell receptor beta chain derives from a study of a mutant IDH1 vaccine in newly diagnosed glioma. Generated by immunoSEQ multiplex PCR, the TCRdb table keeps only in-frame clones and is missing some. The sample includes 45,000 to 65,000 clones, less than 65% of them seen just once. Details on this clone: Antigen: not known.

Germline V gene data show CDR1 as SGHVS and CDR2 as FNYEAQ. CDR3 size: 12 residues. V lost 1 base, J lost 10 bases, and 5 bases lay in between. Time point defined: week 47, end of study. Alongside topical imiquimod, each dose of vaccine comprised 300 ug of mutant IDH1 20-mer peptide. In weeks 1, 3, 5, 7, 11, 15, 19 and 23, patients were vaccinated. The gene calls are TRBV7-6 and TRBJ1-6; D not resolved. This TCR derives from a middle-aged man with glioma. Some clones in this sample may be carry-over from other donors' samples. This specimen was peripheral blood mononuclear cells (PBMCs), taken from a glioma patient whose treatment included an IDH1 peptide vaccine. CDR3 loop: CASSLGGSPLHF. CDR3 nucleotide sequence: TGTGCCAGCAGCTTAGGCGGGTCACCCCTCCACTTT.